The sequence of this T cell receptor (beta chain) was determined in a study of CD8 T cells in ankylosing spondylitis. Points from the study as a whole: There was reportedly significant enrichment of clones that were disease-linked in matched ankylosing spondylitis synovial fluid. A CD8+ phenotype characterized the disease-linked clones, which were relatively rare in peripheral blood. Within ankylosing spondylitis blood, a TCR beta motif made up of eight or nine highly homologous variants appeared to be characteristic.

Ten or more counts support this clonotype. The antigen is unknown. Quantitative 5'-RACE with molecular barcodes generated TCR beta libraries. MiXCR, applied by TCRdb to the 5' RACE reads, yields one record per CDR3 protein. The sample shows some 87,000 distinct CDR3 sequences, about 9% of them seen only once. V was clipped by 0 bases and J by 2 bases, with 10 bases between them. The CDR3 length is 15 residues. Germline V gene sequence: CDR1 SGHAT, CDR2 FQNNGV. The chain recombines TRBV11-2 with TRBJ2-5; D is ambiguous. The receptor was derived from a male donor with ankylosing spondylitis or in good health (not recorded which). Material for sequencing was blood, either unsorted or a sorted T cell fraction (not recorded which). The CDR3 coding sequence is TGTGCCAGCAGCTTAGATCCCAGCGATCAAGAGACCCAGTACTTC. It specifies CASSLDPSDQETQYF.